This is a list of T cell receptor beta chains from one sample in a study of PD-1 blockade in classical Hodgkin lymphoma. The assay was immunoSEQ multiplex PCR, and TCRdb's table has in-frame clones only and misses some. The sample shows 20,000 to 25,000 clones, 80% of them seen only once. Sequences were derived from CD4+ T cells from blood, sampled before the fourth cycle of nivolumab. These receptors originate from a human donor with classical Hodgkin lymphoma. Both conserved end residues are part of each CDR3. The D gene is left open where the match is weak. The size entry is marked missing in some rows and otherwise reads once, few, many or a size class.

>.|.|17|TRBJ2-2|TRBV5-1
TGCGCCAGCAGCCCGGGGGAAAGGACAGCTATCACCGGGGAGCTGTTTTTT
CASSPGERTAITGELFF
>.|.|15|TRBJ2-5|TRBV7-2
TGTGCCAGCGGGAGGGGGGGGCTAGGCCAAGAGACCCAGTACTTC
CASGRGGLGQETQYF
>.|.|12|TRBJ2-3|TRBV10-3
TGTGCCATCAGTGGGTCCGGAGATACGCAGTATTTT
CAISGSGDTQYF
>TRBD1|.|14|TRBJ2-5|TRBV10-3
TGTGCCATCAGTGGGGACAGGGGGCAAGAGACCCAGTACTTC
CAISGDRGQETQYF
>.|.|17|TRBJ2-1|TRBV7-2
TGTGCCAGCGTAAGCCCTAATGGGCAGCATACCTACAATGAGCAGTTCTTC
CASVSPNGQHTYNEQFF
>TRBD1|.|14|TRBJ1-1|TRBV27
TGTGCCAGCAGTTTCGGGACAGGGCGGTCTGAAGCTTTCTTT
CASSFGTGRSEAFF
>TRBD2|.|14|TRBJ2-1|TRBV6-5
TGTGCCAGCAGACCGGGACTAGCGGGATGGGAGCAGTTCTTC
CASRPGLAGWEQFF
>.|.|14|TRBJ1-2|TRBV5-1
TGCGCCAGCAGCTTGCGTAGCAGTAACTATGGCTACACCTTC
CASSLRSSNYGYTF
>.|.|16|TRBJ2-3|TRBV11-3
TGTGCCAGCAGCTTGATGGGCCAGGGTTGGGCAGATACGCAGTATTTT
CASSLMGQGWADTQYF
>.|.|13|TRBJ2-5|TRBV9
TGTGCCAGCAGCGTCCATCCACAAGAGACCCAGTACTTC
CASSVHPQETQYF
>TRBD1|.|15|TRBJ2-2|TRBV10-3
TGTGCCATCAGGAAGACAGGGTCGGCCCCCGGGGAGCTGTTTTTT
CAIRKTGSAPGELFF
>.|.|16|TRBJ2-1|TRBV5-1
TGCGCCAGCAGCTTGAATCAAGGAGAAAACTACAATGAGCAGTTCTTC
CASSLNQGENYNEQFF
>.|.|13|TRBJ2-3|TRBV29-1
TGCAGCGCATACCTCCCCCCCGCAGATACGCAGTATTTT
CSAYLPPADTQYF
>TRBD1|.|13|TRBJ1-2|TRBV2
TGTGCCAGCAGCTTTACAGGGGTAGGTGGCTACACCTTC
CASSFTGVGGYTF
>.|.|15|TRBJ1-1|TRBV5-4
TGTGCCAGCAGCCCGGGGACCGCTTCCTACACTGAAGCTTTCTTT
CASSPGTASYTEAFF
>TRBD1|.|16|TRBJ2-3|TRBV30
TGTGCCTGGAGTCTCCCCGGGACAGGGACCACAGATACGCAGTATTTT
CAWSLPGTGTTDTQYF
>.|.|17|TRBJ1-5|TRBV7-2
TGTGCCAGCAGCTCGCCCGCCGTGGTCTCGGGCAATCAGCCCCAGCATTTT
CASSSPAVVSGNQPQHF
>.|.|15|TRBJ2-2|TRBV7-2
TGTGCCAGCAGCCAAGCAGGGGCTGGGACCGGGGAGCTGTTTTTT
CASSQAGAGTGELFF
>.|.|13|TRBJ1-2|TRBV9
TGTGCCAGCAGCGTAACCTTCGAATATGGCTACACCTTC
CASSVTFEYGYTF
>TRBD1|.|15|TRBJ2-5|TRBV5-1
TGCGCCAGCAGCTCGAGGACAGGGGGCCAAGAGACCCAGTACTTC
CASSSRTGGQETQYF
>.|once|16|TRBJ2-4|TRBV4-2
TGTGCCAGCAGCCAAGCGGGTCAGGGGCTAAAAAACATTCAGTACTTC
CASSQAGQGLKNIQYF
>.|.|13|TRBJ1-2|TRBV7-9
TGTGCCAGCAGCCCGGGACGGAACTATGGCTACACCTTC
CASSPGRNYGYTF
>TRBD1|.|12|TRBJ1-1|TRBV2
TGTGCCAGCAGTTCGGACAGGGCGGAAGCTTTCTTT
CASSSDRAEAFF
>.|once|14|TRBJ1-5|TRBV2
TGTGCCAGCAGTGGAGGCAGGGGCGATCAGCCCCAGCATTTT
CASSGGRGDQPQHF
>TRBD1|.|15|TRBJ2-5|TRBV11-3
TGTGCCAGCAGCTTAGTCGCCCCGGGACAGGCCACCCAGTACTTC
CASSLVAPGQATQYF
>.|.|15|TRBJ1-1|TRBV5-4
TGTGCCAGCAGCCAGGAGGGGCGATTTACGGCTGAAGCTTTCTTT
CASSQEGRFTAEAFF
>TRBD1|.|15|TRBJ2-7|TRBV15
TGTGCCACCAGCAGGGACAGGGCTTTCTACGACGAGCAGTACTTC
CATSRDRAFYDEQYF
>.|few|13|TRBJ1-1|TRBV19
TGTGCCAGTAGTAAGTCGGACGGACCTGAAGCTTTCTTT
CASSKSDGPEAFF